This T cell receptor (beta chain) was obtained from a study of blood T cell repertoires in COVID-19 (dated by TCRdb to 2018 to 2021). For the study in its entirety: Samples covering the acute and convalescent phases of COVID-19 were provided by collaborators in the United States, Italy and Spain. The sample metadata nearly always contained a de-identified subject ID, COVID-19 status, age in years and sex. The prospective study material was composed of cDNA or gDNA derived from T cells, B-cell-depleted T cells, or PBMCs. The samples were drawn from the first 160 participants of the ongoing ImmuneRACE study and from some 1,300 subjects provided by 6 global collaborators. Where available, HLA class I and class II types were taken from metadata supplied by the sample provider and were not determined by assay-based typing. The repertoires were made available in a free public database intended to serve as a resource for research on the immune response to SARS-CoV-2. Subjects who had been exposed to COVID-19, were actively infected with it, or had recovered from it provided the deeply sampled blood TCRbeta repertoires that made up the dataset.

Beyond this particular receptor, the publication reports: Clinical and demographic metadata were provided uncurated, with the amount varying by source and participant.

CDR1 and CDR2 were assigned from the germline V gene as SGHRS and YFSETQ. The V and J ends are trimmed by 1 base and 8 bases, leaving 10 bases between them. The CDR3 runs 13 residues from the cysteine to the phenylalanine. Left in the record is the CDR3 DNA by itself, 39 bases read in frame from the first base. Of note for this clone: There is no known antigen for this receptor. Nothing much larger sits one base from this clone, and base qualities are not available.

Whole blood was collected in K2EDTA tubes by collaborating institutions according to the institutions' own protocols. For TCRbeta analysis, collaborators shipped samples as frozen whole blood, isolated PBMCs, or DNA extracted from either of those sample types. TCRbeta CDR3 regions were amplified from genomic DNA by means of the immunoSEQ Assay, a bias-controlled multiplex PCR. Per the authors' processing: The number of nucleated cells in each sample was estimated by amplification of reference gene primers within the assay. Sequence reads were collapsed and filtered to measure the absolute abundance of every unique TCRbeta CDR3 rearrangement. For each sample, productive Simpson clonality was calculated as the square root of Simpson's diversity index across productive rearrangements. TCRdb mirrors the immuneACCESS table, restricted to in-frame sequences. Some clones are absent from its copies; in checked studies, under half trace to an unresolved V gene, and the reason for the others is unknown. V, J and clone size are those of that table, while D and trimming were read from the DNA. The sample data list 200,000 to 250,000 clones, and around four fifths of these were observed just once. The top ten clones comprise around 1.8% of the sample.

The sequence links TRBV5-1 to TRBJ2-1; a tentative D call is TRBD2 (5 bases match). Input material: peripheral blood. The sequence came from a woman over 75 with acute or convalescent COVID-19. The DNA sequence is TGCGCCAGCAGCTTGTTTAGCGAGTATGAGCAGTTCTTC. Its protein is CASSLFSEYEQFF.